These 2 T cell receptor beta chains originate from one sample sequenced in a study of shared clonotypes between healthy human individuals. The data were produced by immunoSEQ multiplex PCR, yet TCRdb's version contains in-frame clones alone and is incomplete. Of about 480,000 clones detected, around 79% appear once; the ten largest clones hold approximately 12%. The sample taken for sequencing was PBMCs. The source of these receptors is a woman aged 40 to 49 in good health. Some clones in this sample may be carry-over from other donors' samples.

V is TRBV9 and J is TRBJ2-5; 13 bases agree with TRBD2. With 8 bases clipped from V and 4 bases from J, the junction kept 11 bases outside the gene matches. CDR3 size: 16 residues. Germline values: CDR1 SGDLS, CDR2 YYNGEE. Here the CDR3 DNA reads TGTGCCAGTACCGAACTAGCGGGAGGGCCGGGAGAGACCCAGTACTTC. As protein: CASTELAGGPGETQYF.

The V gene is TRBV2, the J gene TRBJ2-7; 8 nucleotides align to TRBD2. The trim removed 1 base at V and 4 bases at J, leaving 3 bases unmatched. From germline, CDR1 is SNHLY and CDR2 FYNNEI. This CDR3 is built from 14 residues. DNA for the CDR3: TGTGCCAGCAGTGAAGGACTAGCGTCGTACGAGCAGTACTTC. Its translation is CASSEGLASYEQYF.